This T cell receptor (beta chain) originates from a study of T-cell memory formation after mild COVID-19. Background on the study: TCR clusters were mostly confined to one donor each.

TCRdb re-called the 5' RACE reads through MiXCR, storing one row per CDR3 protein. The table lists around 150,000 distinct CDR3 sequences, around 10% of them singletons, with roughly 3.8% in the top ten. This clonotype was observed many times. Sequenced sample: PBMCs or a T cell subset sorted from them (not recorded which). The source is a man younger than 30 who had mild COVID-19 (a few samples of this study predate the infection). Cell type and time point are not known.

The CDR3, as DNA: TGTGCCAGCAGCCGGGAGGGGTTCTCTGGGGCCAACGTCCTGACTTTC. It is translated as CASSREGFSGANVLTF. This chain uses TRBV7-3 with TRBJ2-6; 8 bases match TRBD2. CDR3 length: 16 amino acids. V trimming: 5 bases; J trimming: 0 bases; junction bases outside the gene matches: 3. CDR1 SGHTA and CDR2 FQGTGA come from the germline V gene.